This TCR beta chain was found in a study of blood T cells in healthy people across ages. Next came a second PCR, run for about 7 to 11 cycles, which used a sample-barcoded 5' primer along with a J-beta primer mix. In TCRdb, the 5' RACE reads were re-called with MiXCR into one record per CDR3 protein. This sample has over a million distinct CDR3 sequences, with under 45% found just once. Germline loops: CDR1 DFQATT, CDR2 SNEGSKA (reference sequence). CDR3 size: 14 residues. V shed 6 bases, J shed 0 bases, and the junction held 8 bases outside the gene matches. This sequence originates from an older woman in good health. The sample consisted of blood. The chain couples TRBV20-1 to TRBJ2-7; 7 nucleotides line up with TRBD1. CDR3 residues: CSASRGSVSYEQYF. The CDR3 nucleotides are TGCAGTGCCTCCAGGGGGTCGGTCTCCTACGAGCAGTACTTC.